The clone carrying this T cell receptor beta chain has only one observation. This entry belongs to a study of OX40 agonist ivuxolimab in advanced cancers. The germline V gene encodes CDR1 MNHEY and CDR2 SMNVEV (reference sequence). The CDR3 is made up of 14 amino acids. Trimming shortened V by 0 bases and J by 10 bases, and 10 bases separated the two germline ends. Assay used: immunoSEQ multiplex PCR; TCRdb lists only in-frame clones, some missing. The top ten clones hold around 62% of a sample with about 19,000 clones, 70% to 90% of them seen once. Blood got drawn at baseline, again on cycle 4 day 1, and then on cycle 7 day 1.

The sequences come from CD4+ or CD8+ T cells sorted from blood, collected in a trial of the OX40 agonist ivuxolimab. The chain is built from TRBV27 and TRBJ1-6; D unresolved. This clonotype was obtained from an adult with an advanced solid tumor such as melanoma, head and neck, liver or kidney cancer. The CDR3, as DNA: TGTGCCAGCAGTTTATCCGGGCTCGGGTCACCCCTCCACTTT. Its protein is CASSLSGLGSPLHF.